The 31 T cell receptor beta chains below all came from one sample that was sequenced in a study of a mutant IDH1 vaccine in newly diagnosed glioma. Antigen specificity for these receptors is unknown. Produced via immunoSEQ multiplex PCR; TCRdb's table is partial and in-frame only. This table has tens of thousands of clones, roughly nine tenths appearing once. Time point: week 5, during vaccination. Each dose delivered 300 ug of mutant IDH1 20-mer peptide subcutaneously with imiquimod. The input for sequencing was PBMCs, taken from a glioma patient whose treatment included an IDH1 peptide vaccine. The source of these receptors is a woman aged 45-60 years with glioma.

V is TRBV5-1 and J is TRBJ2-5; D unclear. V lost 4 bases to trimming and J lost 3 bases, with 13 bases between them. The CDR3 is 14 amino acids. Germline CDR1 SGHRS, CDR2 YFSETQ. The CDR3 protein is CASSDVVEEETQYF. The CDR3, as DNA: TGCGCCAGCAGCGATGTGGTGGAAGAAGAGACCCAGTACTTC.

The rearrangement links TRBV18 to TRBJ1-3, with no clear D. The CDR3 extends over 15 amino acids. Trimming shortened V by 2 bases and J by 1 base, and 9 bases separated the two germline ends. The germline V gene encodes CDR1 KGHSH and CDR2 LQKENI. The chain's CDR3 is CASSPTSMSGNTIYF. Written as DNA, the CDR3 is TGTGCCAGCTCACCAACGTCTATGTCTGGAAACACCATATATTTT.

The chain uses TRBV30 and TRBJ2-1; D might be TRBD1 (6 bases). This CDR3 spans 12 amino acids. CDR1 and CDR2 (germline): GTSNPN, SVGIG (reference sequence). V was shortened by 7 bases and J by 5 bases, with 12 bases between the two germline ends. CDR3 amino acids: CASVRGNNEQFF. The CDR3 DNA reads TGTGCCTCCGTAAGGGGGAACAATGAGCAGTTCTTC.

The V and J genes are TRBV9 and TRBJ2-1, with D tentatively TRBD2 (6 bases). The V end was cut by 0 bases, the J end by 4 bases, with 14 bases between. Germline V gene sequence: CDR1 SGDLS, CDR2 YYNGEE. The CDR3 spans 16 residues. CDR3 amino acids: CASSVEISGGYNEQFF. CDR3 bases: TGTGCCAGCAGCGTAGAAATTAGCGGTGGGTACAATGAGCAGTTCTTC.

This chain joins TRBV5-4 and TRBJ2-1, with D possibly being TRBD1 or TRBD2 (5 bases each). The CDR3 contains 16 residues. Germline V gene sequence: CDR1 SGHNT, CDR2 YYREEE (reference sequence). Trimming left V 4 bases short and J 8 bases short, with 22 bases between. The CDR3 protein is CASSPIGTQGDHEQFF. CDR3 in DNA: TGTGCCAGCAGCCCTATCGGGACCCAAGGGGATCATGAGCAGTTCTTC.

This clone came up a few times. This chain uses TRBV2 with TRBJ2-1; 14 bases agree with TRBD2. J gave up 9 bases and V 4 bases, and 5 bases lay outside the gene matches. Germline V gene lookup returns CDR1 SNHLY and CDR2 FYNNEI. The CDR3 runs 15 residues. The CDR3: CASSGLAGGSAEQFF. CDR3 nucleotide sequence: TGTGCCAGCAGTGGACTAGCGGGAGGGTCGGCTGAGCAGTTCTTC. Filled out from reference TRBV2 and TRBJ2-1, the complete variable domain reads EPEVTQTPSHQVTQMGQEVILRCVPISNHLYFYWYRQILGQKVEFLVSFYNNEISEKSEIFDDQFSVERPDGSNFTLKIRSTKLEDSAMYFCASSGLAGGSAEQFFGPGTRLTVL.

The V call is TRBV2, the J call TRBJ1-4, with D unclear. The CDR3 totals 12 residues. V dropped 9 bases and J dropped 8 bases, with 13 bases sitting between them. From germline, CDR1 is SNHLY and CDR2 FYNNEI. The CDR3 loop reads CASQTTGEKLFF. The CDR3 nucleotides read TGTGCCAGTCAAACAACTGGAGAAAAACTGTTTTTT.

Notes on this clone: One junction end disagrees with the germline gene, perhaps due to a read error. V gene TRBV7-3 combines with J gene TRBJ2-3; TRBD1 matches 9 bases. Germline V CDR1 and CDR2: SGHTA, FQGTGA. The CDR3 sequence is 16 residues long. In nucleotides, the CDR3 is TGTGCCAGCAGCATAACAGGGGGCGCTGGTTCAGATACGCAGTATTTT. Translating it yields CASSITGGAGSDTQYF.

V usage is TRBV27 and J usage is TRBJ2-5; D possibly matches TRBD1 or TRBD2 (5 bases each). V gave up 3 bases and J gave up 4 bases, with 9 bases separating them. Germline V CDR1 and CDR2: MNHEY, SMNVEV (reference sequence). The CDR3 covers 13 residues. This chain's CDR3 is CASSFNGGETQYF. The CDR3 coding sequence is TGTGCCAGCAGTTTTAATGGGGGAGAGACCCAGTACTTC.

CDR3 sequence reads: CASSKGLKDSQETQYF. The CDR3 region has the DNA TGTGCCAGCAGCAAAGGACTAAAGGACAGCCAAGAGACCCAGTACTTC. The chain joins TRBV21-1 to TRBJ2-5; the table's D gene call, TRBD1, was not cross checked with the DNA. TRBV21-1 is a listed pseudogene. The CDR3 consists of 16 residues.

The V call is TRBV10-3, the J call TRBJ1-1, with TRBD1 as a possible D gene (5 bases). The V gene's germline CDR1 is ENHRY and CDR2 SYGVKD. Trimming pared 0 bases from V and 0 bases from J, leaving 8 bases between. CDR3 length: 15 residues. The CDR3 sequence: CAISESGTMNTEAFF. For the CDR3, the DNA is TGTGCCATCAGTGAGTCTGGGACGATGAACACTGAAGCTTTCTTT.

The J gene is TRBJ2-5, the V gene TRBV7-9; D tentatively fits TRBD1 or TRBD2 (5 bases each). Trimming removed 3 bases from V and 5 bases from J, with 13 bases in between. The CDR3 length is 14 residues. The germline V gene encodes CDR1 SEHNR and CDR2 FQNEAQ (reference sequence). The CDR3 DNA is TGTGCCAGCAGCTTTTACGAGGGGAAGGAGACCCAGTACTTC. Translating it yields CASSFYEGKETQYF.

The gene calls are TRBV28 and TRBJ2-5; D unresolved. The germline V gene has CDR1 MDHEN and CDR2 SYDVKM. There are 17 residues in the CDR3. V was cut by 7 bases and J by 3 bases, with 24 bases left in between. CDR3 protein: CASIPVYKGSIKETQYF. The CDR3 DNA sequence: TGTGCCAGCATCCCGGTGTATAAGGGTTCCATAAAAGAGACCCAGTACTTC.

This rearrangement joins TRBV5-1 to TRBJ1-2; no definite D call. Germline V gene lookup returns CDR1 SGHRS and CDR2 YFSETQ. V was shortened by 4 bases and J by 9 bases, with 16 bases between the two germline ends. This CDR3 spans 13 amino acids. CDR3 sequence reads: CASSPLDGASYTF. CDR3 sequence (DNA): TGCGCCAGCAGCCCGTTGGACGGAGCAAGCTACACCTTC.

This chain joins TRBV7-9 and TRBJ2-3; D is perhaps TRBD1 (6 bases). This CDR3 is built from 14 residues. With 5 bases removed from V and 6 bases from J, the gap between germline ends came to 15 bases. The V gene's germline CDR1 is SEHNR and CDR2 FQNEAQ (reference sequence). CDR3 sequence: CASSTTGPIDTQYF. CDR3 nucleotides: TGTGCCAGCAGCACGACAGGCCCGATCGATACGCAGTATTTT.

CDR3 DNA sequence: TGTGCCAGTAGTACTCCGGGCCAGGGGGCGCGCACAGATACGCAGTATTTT. It specifies CASSTPGQGARTDTQYF. The chain has TRBV19 and TRBJ2-3, with TRBD1 matching 8 bases. CDR1 is LNHDA, CDR2 SQIVND, per germline (reference sequence). J gave up 1 base and V 4 bases, and 10 bases lay outside the gene matches. The CDR3 extends over 17 amino acids.

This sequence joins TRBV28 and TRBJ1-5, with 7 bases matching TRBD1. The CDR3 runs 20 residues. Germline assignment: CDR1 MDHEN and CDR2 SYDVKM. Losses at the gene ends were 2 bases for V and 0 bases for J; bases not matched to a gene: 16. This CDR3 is CASSLPTGTVGSYSNQPQHF. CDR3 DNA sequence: TGTGCCAGCAGTTTACCTACCGGGACAGTCGGGTCGTATAGCAATCAGCCCCAGCATTTT.

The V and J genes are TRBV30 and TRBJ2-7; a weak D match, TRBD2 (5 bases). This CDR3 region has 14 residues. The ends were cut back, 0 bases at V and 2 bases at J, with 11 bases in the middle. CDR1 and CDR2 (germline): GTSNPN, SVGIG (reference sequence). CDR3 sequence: CAWSVPPGTYEQYF. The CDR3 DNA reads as TGTGCCTGGAGTGTACCCCCCGGGACCTACGAGCAGTACTTC.

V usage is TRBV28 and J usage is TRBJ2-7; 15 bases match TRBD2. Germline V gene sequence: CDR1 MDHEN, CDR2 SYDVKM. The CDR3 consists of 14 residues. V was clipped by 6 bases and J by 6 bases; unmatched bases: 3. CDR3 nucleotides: TGTGCCAGCAGATCGGGACTAGCGGGAGGCGAGCAGTACTTC. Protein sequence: CASRSGLAGGEQYF.

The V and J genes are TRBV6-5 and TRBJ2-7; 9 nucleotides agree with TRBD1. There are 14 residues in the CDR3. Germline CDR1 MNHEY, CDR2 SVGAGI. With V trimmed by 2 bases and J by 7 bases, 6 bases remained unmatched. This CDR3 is CASSYRDRAGEQYF. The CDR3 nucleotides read TGTGCCAGCAGTTACCGGGACAGGGCGGGGGAGCAGTACTTC.

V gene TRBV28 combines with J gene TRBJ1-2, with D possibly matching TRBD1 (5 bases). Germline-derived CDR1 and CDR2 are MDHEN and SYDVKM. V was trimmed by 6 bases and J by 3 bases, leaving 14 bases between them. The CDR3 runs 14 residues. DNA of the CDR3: TGTGCCAGCAGCCCGAGGTTAGGGGACTATGGCTACACCTTC. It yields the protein CASSPRLGDYGYTF.

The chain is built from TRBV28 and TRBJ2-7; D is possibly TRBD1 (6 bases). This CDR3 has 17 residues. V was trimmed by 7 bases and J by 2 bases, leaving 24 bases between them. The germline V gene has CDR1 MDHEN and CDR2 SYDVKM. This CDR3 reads CASTSQGYTGRTYEQYF. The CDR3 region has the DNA TGTGCCAGCACTTCACAGGGCTACACGGGGAGAACCTACGAGCAGTACTTC.

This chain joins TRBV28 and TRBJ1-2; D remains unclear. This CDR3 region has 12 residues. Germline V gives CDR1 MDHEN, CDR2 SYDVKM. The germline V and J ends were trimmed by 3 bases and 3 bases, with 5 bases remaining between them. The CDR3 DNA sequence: TGTGCCAGCAGTTTTCCCTACTATGGCTACACCTTC. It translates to CASSFPYYGYTF.

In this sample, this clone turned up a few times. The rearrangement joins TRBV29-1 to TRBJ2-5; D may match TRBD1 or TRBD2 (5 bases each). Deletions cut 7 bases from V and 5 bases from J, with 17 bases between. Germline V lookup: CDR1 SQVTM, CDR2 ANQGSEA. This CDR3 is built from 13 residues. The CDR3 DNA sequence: TGCAGCGCCATCACTGGGACCGGGGAGACCCAGTACTTC. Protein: CSAITGTGETQYF.

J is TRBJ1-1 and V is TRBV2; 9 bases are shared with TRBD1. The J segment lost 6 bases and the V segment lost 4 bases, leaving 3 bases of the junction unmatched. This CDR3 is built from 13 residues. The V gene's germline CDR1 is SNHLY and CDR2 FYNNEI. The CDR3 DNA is TGTGCCAGCAGTGCACAGGGGGCCGCTGAAGCTTTCTTT. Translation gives CASSAQGAAEAFF.

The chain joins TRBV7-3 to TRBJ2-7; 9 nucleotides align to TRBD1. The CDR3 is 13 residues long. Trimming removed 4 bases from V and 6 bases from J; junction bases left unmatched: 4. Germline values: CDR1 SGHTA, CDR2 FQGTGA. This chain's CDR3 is CASSSYRGREQYF. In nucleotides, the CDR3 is TGTGCCAGCAGCTCTTACAGGGGGCGCGAGCAGTACTTC.

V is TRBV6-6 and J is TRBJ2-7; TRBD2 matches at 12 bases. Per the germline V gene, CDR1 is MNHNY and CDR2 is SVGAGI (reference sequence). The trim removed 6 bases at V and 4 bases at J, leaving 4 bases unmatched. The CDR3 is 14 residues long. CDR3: CASSRLAGVYEQYF. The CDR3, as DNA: TGTGCCAGCAGCCGACTAGCGGGAGTGTACGAGCAGTACTTC.

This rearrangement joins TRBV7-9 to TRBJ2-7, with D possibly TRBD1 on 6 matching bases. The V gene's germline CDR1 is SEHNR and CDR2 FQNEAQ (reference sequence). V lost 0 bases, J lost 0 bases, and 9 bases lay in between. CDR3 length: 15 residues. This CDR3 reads CASSLATGSSYEQYF. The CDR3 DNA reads TGTGCCAGCAGCTTAGCAACAGGGAGCTCCTACGAGCAGTACTTC.

The DNA for the CDR3 is TGTGCCAGCAGCCCCCTCCCCGGGGAGCTGTTTTTT. Translating it yields CASSPLPGELFF. V is TRBV7-9 and J is TRBJ2-2, with D unclear. Germline V gene data show CDR1 as SEHNR and CDR2 as FQNEAQ (reference sequence). The CDR3 covers 12 residues. V was pared by 5 bases and J by 6 bases, with 7 bases between.

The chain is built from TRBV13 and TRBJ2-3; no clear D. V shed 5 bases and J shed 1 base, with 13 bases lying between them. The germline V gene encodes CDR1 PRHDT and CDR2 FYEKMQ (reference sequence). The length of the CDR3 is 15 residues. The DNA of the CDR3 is TGTGCCAGCAGCCGCACGGGCGGAGGCACAGATACGCAGTATTTT. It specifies CASSRTGGGTDTQYF.

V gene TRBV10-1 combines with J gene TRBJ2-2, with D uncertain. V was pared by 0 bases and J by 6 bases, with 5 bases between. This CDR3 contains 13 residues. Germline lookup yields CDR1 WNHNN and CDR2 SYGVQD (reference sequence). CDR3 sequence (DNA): TGCGCCAGCAGTGAGTCGTACGCCGGGGAGCTGTTTTTT. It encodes CASSESYAGELFF.